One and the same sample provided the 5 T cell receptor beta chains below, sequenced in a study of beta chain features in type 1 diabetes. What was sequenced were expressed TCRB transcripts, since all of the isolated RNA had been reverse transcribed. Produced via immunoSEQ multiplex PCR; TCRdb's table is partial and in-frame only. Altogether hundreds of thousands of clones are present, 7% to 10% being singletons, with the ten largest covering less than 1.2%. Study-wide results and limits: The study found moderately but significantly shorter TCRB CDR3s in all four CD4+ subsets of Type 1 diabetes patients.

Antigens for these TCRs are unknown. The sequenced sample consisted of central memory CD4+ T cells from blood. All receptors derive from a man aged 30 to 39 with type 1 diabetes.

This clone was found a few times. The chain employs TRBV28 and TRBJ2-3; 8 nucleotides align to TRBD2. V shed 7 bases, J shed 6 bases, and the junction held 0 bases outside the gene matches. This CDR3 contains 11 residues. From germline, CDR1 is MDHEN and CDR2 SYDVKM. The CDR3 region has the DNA TGTGCCAGCACTAGCGGGGATACGCAGTATTTT. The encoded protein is CASTSGDTQYF.

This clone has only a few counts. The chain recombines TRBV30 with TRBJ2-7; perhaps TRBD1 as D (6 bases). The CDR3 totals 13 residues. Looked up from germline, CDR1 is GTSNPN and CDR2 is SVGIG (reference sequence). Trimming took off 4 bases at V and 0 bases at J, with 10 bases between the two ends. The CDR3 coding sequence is TGTGCCTGGATGGTGGACAGCTCCTACGAGCAGTACTTC. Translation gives CAWMVDSSYEQYF.

The CDR3 here is CASSGRTEEQYF. CDR3 DNA: TGCGCCAGCAGTGGCCGGACGGAGGAGCAGTACTTC. This chain links TRBV10-1 with TRBJ2-5; D is perhaps TRBD2 (5 bases). Trimming took 4 bases from V and 11 from J, leaving 14 bases between them. Germline V gene lookup returns CDR1 WNHNN and CDR2 SYGVQD (reference sequence). The CDR3 loop spans 12 amino acids.

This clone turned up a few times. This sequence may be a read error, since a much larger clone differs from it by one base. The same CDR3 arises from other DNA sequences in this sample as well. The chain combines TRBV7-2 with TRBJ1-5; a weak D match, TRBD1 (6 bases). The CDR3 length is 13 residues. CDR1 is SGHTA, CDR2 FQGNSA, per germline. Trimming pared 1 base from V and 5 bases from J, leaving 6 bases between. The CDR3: CASSLEGDQPQHF. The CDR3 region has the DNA TGTGCCAGCAGCTTAGAGGGGGATCAGCCCCAGCATTTT.

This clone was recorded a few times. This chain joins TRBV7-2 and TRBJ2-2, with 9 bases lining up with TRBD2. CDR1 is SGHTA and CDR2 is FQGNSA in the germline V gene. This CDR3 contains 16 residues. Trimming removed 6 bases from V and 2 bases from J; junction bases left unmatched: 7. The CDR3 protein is CASSQQRGVNTGELFF. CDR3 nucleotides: TGTGCCAGCAGTCAACAGCGGGGGGTAAACACCGGGGAGCTGTTTTTT.